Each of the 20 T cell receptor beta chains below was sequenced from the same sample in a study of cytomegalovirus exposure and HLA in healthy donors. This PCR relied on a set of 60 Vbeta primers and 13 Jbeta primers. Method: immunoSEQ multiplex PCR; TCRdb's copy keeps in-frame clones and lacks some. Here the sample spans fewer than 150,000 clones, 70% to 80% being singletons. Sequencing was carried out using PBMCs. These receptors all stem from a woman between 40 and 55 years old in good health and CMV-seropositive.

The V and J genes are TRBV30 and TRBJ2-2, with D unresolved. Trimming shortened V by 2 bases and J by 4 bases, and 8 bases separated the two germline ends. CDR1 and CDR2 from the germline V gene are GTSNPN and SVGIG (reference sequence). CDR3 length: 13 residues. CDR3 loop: CAWSTHSTGELFF. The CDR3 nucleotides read TGTGCCTGGAGTACCCACAGCACCGGGGAGCTGTTTTTT.

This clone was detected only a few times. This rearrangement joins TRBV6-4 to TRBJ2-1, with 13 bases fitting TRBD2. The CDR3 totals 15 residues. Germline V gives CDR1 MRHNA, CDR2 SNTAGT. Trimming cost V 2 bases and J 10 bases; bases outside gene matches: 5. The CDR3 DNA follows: TGTGCCAGCAGTGACACTAGCGGGAGGGCCGGAGAGCAGTTCTTC. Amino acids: CASSDTSGRAGEQFF.

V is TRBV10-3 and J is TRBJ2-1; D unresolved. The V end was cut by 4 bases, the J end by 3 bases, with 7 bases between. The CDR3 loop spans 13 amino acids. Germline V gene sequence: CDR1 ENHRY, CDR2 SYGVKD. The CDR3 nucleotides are TGTGCCATCAGTGCCCTTAGCTACAATGAGCAGTTCTTC. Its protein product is CAISALSYNEQFF.

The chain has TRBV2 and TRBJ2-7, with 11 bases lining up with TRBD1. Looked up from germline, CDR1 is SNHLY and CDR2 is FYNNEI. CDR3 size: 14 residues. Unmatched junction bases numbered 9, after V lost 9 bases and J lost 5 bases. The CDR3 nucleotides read TGTGCCAGTCGCAGGACAGGGGGCCTAGACGAGCAGTACTTC. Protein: CASRRTGGLDEQYF.

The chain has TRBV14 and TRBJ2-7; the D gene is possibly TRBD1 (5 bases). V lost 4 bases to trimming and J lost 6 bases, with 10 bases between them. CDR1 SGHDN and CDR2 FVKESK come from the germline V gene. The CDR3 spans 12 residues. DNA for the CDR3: TGTGCCAGCAGCCCCGGAAGGGGCGAGCAGTACTTC. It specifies CASSPGRGEQYF. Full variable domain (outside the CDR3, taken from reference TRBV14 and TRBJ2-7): EAGVTQFPSHSVIEKGQTVTLRCDPISGHDNLYWYRRVMGKEIKFLLHFVKESKQDESGMPNNRFLAERTGGTYSTLKVQPAELEDSGVYFCASSPGRGEQYFGPGTRLTVT.

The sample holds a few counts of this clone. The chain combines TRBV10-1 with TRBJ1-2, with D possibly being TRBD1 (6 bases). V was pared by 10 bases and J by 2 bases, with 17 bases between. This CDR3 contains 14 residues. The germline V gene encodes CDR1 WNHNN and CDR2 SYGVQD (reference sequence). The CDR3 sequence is CATPTGGPNYGYTF. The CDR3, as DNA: TGCGCCACCCCAACGGGGGGGCCCAACTATGGCTACACCTTC.

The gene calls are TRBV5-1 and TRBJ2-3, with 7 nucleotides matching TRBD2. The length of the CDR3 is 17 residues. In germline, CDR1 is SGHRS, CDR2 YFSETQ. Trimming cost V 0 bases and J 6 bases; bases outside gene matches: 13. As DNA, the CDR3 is TGCGCCAGCAGCTTGGTTCGGGGGGTTCGGAGGGAGGATACGCAGTATTTT. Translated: CASSLVRGVRREDTQYF.

Written as DNA, the CDR3 is TGTGCCAGCAGCTTGCAGGGCGGGGAAGAGACCCAGTACTTC. Translating gives CASSLQGGEETQYF. This chain uses TRBV5-4 with TRBJ2-5; TRBD2 might be the D (6 bases). Trimming pared 1 base from V and 3 bases from J, leaving 10 bases between. CDR3 size: 14 residues. Germline V lookup: CDR1 SGHNT, CDR2 YYREEE (reference sequence).

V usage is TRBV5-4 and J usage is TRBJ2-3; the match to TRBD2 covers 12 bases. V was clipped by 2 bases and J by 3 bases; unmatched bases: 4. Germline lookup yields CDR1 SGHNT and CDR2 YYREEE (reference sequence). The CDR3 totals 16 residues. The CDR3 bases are TGTGCCAGCAGCTTACAGACTAGCGGGAGTACAGATACGCAGTATTTT. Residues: CASSLQTSGSTDTQYF. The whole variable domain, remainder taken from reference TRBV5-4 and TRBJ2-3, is ETGVTQSPTHLIKTRGQQVTLRCSSQSGHNTVSWYQQALGQGPQFIFQYYREEENGRGNFPPRFSGLQFPNYSSELNVNALELDDSALYLCASSLQTSGSTDTQYFGPGTRLTVL.

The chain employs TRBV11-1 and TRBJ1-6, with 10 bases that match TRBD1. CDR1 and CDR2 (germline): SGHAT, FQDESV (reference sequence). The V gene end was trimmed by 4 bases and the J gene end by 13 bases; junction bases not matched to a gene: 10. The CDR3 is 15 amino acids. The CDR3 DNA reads TGTGCCAGCAGCTCTCGGACAGGGGGGGGGCTCCCCCTCCACTTT. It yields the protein CASSSRTGGGLPLHF.

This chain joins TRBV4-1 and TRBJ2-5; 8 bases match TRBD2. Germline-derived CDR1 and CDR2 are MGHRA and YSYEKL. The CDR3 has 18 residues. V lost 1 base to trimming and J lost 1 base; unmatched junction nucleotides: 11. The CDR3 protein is CASSQVPTPAGGQETQYF. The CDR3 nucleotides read TGCGCCAGCAGCCAAGTCCCAACCCCGGCGGGGGGCCAAGAGACCCAGTACTTC.

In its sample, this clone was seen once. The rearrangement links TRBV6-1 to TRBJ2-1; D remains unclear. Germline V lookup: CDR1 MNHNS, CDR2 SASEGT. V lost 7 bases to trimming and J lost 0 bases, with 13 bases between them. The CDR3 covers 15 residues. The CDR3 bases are TGTGCCAGCAAGATTCCCTATAGCTCCTACAATGAGCAGTTCTTC. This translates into CASKIPYSSYNEQFF.

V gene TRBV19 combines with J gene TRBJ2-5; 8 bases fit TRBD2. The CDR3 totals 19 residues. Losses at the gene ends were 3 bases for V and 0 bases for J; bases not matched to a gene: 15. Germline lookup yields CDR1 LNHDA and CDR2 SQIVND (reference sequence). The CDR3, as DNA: TGTGCCAGTAGTATTAGTAATCCCGGGACTAGAAGCCACCAAGAGACCCAGTACTTC. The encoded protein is CASSISNPGTRSHQETQYF.

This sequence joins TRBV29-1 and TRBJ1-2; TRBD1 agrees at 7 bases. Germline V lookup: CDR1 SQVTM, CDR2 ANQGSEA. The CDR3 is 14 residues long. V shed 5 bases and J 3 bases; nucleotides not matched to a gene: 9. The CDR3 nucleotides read TGCAGCGTTAAGCGACAGGGCGCTTACTATGGCTACACCTTC. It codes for CSVKRQGAYYGYTF.

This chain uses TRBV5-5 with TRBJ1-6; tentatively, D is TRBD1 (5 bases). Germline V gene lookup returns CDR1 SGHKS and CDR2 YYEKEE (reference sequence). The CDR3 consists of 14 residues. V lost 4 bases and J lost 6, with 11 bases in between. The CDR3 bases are TGTGCCAGCAGCCCGGACACGGGTAATTCACCCCTCCACTTT. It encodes CASSPDTGNSPLHF.

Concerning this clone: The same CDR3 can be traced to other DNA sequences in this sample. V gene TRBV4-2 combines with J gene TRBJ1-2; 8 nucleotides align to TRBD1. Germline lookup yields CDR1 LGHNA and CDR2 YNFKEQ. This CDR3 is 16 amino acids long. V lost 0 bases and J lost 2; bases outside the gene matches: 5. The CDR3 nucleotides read TGTGCCAGCAGCCAAGATCGCCAGGGGGCAAACTATGGCTACACCTTC. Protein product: CASSQDRQGANYGYTF.

CDR3 region: CAWNWFSSYNEQFF. The CDR3 DNA reads as TGTGCCTGGAACTGGTTCTCCTCCTACAATGAGCAGTTCTTC. The chain has TRBV30 and TRBJ2-1, with D unresolved. Germline V CDR1 and CDR2: GTSNPN, SVGIG (reference sequence). CDR3 length equals 14 residues. The V end lost 4 bases, the J end lost 0 bases, and 10 bases lay between the germline ends.

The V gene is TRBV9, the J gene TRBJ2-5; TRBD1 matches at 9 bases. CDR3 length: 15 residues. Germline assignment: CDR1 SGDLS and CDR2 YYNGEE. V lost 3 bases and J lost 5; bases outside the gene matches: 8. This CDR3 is CASSGGQGGRETQYF. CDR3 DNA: TGTGCCAGCAGCGGGGGACAGGGAGGTAGGGAGACCCAGTACTTC.

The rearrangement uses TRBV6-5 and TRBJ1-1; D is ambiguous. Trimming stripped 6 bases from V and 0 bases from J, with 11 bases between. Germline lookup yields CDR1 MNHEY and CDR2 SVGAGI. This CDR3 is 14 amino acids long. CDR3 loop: CASRKSLLNTEAFF. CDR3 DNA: TGTGCCAGCAGAAAGTCCCTATTGAACACTGAAGCTTTCTTT.

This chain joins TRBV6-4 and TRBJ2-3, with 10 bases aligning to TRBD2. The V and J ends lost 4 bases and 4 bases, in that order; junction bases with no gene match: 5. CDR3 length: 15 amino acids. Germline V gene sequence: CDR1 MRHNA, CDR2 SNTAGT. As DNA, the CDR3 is TGTGCCAGCAGTGTGAGAGCGGGAGGGTCAGATACGCAGTATTTT. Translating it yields CASSVRAGGSDTQYF.